These T cell receptor beta chains were read from a single sample in a study of T cells after yellow fever vaccination. TCRdb passed the 5' RACE reads through MiXCR, listing each CDR3 protein once. Of fewer than 350,000 distinct CDR3 sequences listed, approximately 3.9% are singletons. The sequenced sample was PBMCs, obtained on the day of the yellow fever booster vaccination. These receptors all come from a man aged 18 to 29 who received the YFV17D yellow fever vaccine. The CDR3 runs from the conserved cysteine through the conserved F or W. A D gene is named only where the DNA matches it firmly. Rows may omit the clone size; those that give it use once, few, many or a size class.

j_gene | abundance | d_gene | v_gene | CDR3nt | CDR3aa
TRBJ1-2 | . | . | TRBV20-1 | TGCAGTGCTAGTAACCAGTATGGCTACACCTTC | CSASNQYGYTF
TRBJ1-2 | . | . | TRBV6-5 | TGTGCCAGCAGTTACTCGAGAACAGGGACCGTTTATGGCTACACCTTC | CASSYSRTGTVYGYTF
TRBJ2-5 | many | . | TRBV29-1 | TGCAGCGTTGGGACAACCGAAGAGACCCAGTACTTC | CSVGTTEETQYF
TRBJ2-1 | . | . | TRBV5-1 | TGCGCCAGCAGCTTGTACGGCATCGTTTGGGAGCAGTTCTTC | CASSLYGIVWEQFF
TRBJ1-2 | few | TRBD1 | TRBV7-2 | TGTGCCAGCAGCCTACCGGGGGACAGGGGGCACGGCTACACCTTC | CASSLPGDRGHGYTF
TRBJ2-3 | many | . | TRBV7-2 | TGTGCCAGCAGCTTCCGGACAGTCCTCACAGATACGCAGTATTTT | CASSFRTVLTDTQYF
TRBJ2-5 | . | . | TRBV7-2 | TGTGCCAGCAGGCGATACGGGATACAAGAGACCCAGTACTTC | CASRRYGIQETQYF
TRBJ2-6 | many | TRBD1 | TRBV7-9 | TGTGCCAGCAGAGGGATTGGGACAGGGACCACAGACTCTGGGGCCAACGTCCTGACTTTC | CASRGIGTGTTDSGANVLTF
TRBJ2-1 | few | TRBD2 | TRBV2 | TGTGCCAGCAAGAAGATAGCGGGGGTCTCCTACAATGAGCAGTTCTTC | CASKKIAGVSYNEQFF
TRBJ2-2 | . | TRBD2 | TRBV12-3/TRBV12-4 | TGTGCCAGCAGTCATGCGGCGGGGGGAATCGGGGAGCTGTTTTTT | CASSHAAGGIGELFF
TRBJ1-6 | many | . | TRBV28 | TGTGCCAGCGGGTTGTGGGGGAGTAGCCTCCACTTT | CASGLWGSSLHF
TRBJ2-5 | . | TRBD2 | TRBV12-3/TRBV12-4 | TGTGCCAGCAGTGGTAGCGGGGGTTGGGAGACCCAGTACTTC | CASSGSGGWETQYF
TRBJ2-3 | many | . | TRBV2 | TGTGCCAGCCCGGGGACGTTCACAGATACGCAGTATTTT | CASPGTFTDTQYF
TRBJ1-1 | . | . | TRBV7-6 | TGTGCCAGCAGCTCGGACGGCACTGAAGCTTTCTTT | CASSSDGTEAFF
TRBJ2-3 | many | TRBD2 | TRBV5-1 | TGCGCCAGCTGCCTATTGGCGGGGGGGAGAGATACGCAGTATTTT | CASCLLAGGRDTQYF
TRBJ2-3 | . | . | TRBV12-5 | TGTGCTAGTGGTTTTGGACAGACACTAAGCACAGATACGCAGTATTTT | CASGFGQTLSTDTQYF
TRBJ2-3 | many | TRBD2 | TRBV11-2 | TGTGCCAGCAGCTTAATCGGTAGCGGGGGGATGGATACGCAGTATTTT | CASSLIGSGGMDTQYF
TRBJ2-7 | many | . | TRBV4-1 | TGCGCCAGCAGCCAAGAATCCGGCGGGTCCGAGCAGTACTTC | CASSQESGGSEQYF
TRBJ2-7 | few | TRBD1 | TRBV30 | TGTGCCTGGGCCACCGGGACAGGGGACGCCGAGCAGTACTTC | CAWATGTGDAEQYF
TRBJ2-5 | many | . | TRBV7-9 | TGTGCCAGCAGCTCCCGCCTGGCGGGCAAACAAGAGACCCAGTACTTC | CASSSRLAGKQETQYF
TRBJ2-1 | many | . | TRBV20-1 | TGCAGTGCCCCGAACCTGGGGTCGGGCTACAATGAGCAGTTCTTC | CSAPNLGSGYNEQFF
TRBJ2-1 | many | . | TRBV5-1 | TGCGCCAGCAGCATCCTCACTGGGTCGAGTGGTGAGCAGTTCTTC | CASSILTGSSGEQFF
TRBJ2-1 | . | . | TRBV6-5 | TGTGCCAGCAGTTACGGTTGGAAGGGCAATGAGCAGTTCTTC | CASSYGWKGNEQFF
TRBJ2-2 | many | TRBD1 | TRBV6-5 | TGTGCCAGCAGTTACGGGACAGGTTTCACAGGGGGGCTGTTTTTT | CASSYGTGFTGGLFF
TRBJ1-4 | . | TRBD1 | TRBV4-2 | TGTGCCAGCAGCTTCGGGACAGGGTCTATTGTGGAAAAACTGTTTTTT | CASSFGTGSIVEKLFF
TRBJ2-7 | . | . | TRBV3-1 | TGTGCCAGCAGCCAAGATCCGAGAACCGACGAGCAGTACTTC | CASSQDPRTDEQYF
TRBJ2-6 | few | . | TRBV24-1 | TGTGCCACCGGGGCCGGTTACGGTGGGGCCAACGTCCTGACTTTC | CATGAGYGGANVLTF
TRBJ1-2 | few | TRBD1 | TRBV4-2 | TGTGCCAGCACCTCCCAACCCAAGCCTCGGATCGACAGGGAAGTGGGCGGCTACACCTTC | CASTSQPKPRIDREVGGYTF
TRBJ2-2 | few | TRBD2 | TRBV5-6 | TGTGCCAGCAGACGCACTAGCGGGGGCCCCCGGGAGCTGTTTTTT | CASRRTSGGPRELFF
TRBJ2-1 | many | . | TRBV4-2 | TGTGCCAGCAGCCAAGATCCGGCCGCCCGGGGTGAGCAGTTCTTC | CASSQDPAARGEQFF
TRBJ2-3 | . | TRBD2 | TRBV7-3 | TGTGCCAGCAGCCCAGCGGGGGGGATGGATACGCAGTATTTT | CASSPAGGMDTQYF
TRBJ1-6 | few | . | TRBV7-2 | TGTGCCAGCAGCCCTCATGGGGCGACACCCCTCCACTTT | CASSPHGATPLHF
TRBJ2-7 | many | TRBD1 | TRBV28 | TGTGCCAGCACCAAACTCCGGGACAGGTCCTACGAGCAGTACTTC | CASTKLRDRSYEQYF
TRBJ1-4 | few | TRBD1 | TRBV7-2 | TGTGCCAGCTCTACCGGGACAGGGCGAGAAAAACTGTTTTTT | CASSTGTGREKLFF
TRBJ2-7 | many | TRBD1 | TRBV11-3 | TGTGCCAGCAGCGGACAGGGGGCCCCCTCCGAGCAGTACTTC | CASSGQGAPSEQYF
TRBJ1-5 | few | . | TRBV20-1 | TGCAGTGCTAGGCGGGGGGGCGGGGATCAGCCCCAGCATTTT | CSARRGGGDQPQHF
TRBJ2-5 | . | . | TRBV24-1 | TGTGCCACCGGGGCGGTGGAGACCCAGTACTTC | CATGAVETQYF